The 17 T cell receptor beta chains below come from one sample, sequenced in a study of breast tumors, draining lymph nodes, adjacent tissues. Samples came from axillary lymph nodes draining the breast cancer. In TCRdb, the multiplex PCR reads were re-called with MiXCR into one record per CDR3 protein. The sample holds roughly 130,000 distinct CDR3 sequences, just under 20% seen once. The sequenced sample was axillary lymph node tissue. The source of these receptors is a female donor with breast cancer. Some clones in this sample may be carry-over from other donors' samples.

As concerns this clonotype: The junction departs from the called germline gene at one end, perhaps through a read error. This sequence joins TRBV20-1 and TRBJ2-1; perhaps TRBD1 as D (5 bases). The CDR3 totals 15 residues. Germline loops: CDR1 DFQATT, CDR2 SNEGSKA (reference sequence). Here the CDR3 reads CSARDIRQSDNDQSF. The CDR3 DNA sequence: TGCAGTGCTAGAGATATCCGACAGTCGGACAATGATCAGTCCTTC.

Points on this clonotype: This may arise from a read error, as a much more abundant clone is one base away. The rearrangement links TRBV6-4 to TRBJ2-7; D is unclear. Trimming took off 10 bases at V and 0 bases at J, with 1 base between the two ends. The CDR3 spans 9 residues. From germline, CDR1 is MRHNA and CDR2 SNTAGT. CDR3 bases: TGTGCCAACTCCTACGAGCAGTACTTC. Translation gives CANSYEQYF.

This clonotype was counted many times. The chain couples TRBV5-1 to TRBJ1-4; D is ambiguous. V lost 9 bases and J 1 base, leaving 13 bases between the germline ends. This CDR3 spans 14 amino acids. Germline CDR1 and CDR2: SGHRS and YFSETQ. The CDR3 bases are TGCGCCACCCGGGGAGAGCTAACTAATGAAAAACTGTTTTTT. This gives the protein CATRGELTNEKLFF.

This clonotype was seen many times. The rearrangement uses TRBV20-1 and TRBJ2-3; 9 bases agree with TRBD2. V shed 0 bases, J shed 2 bases, and the junction held 9 bases outside the gene matches. The CDR3 is 17 residues long. Germline lookup yields CDR1 DFQATT and CDR2 SNEGSKA (reference sequence). For the CDR3, the DNA is TGCAGTGCTAGAGATTTTCAAGCGGGGGGCTACACAGATACGCAGTATTTT. Translated, it gives CSARDFQAGGYTDTQYF.

The sample holds a few counts of this clonotype. This chain joins TRBV27 and TRBJ2-1; possible D gene TRBD2, 5 bases. The CDR3 extends over 15 amino acids. Germline assignment: CDR1 MNHEY and CDR2 SMNVEV (reference sequence). V lost 6 bases, J lost 3 bases, and 15 bases lay in between. The CDR3 DNA reads as TGTGCCAGCAGCACACGAGGGTCTGGCTACAATGAGCAGTTCTTC. Encoded protein: CASSTRGSGYNEQFF.

This clonotype was found a few times. The chain uses TRBV6-1 and TRBJ1-3, with a tentative D call TRBD1 (5 bases). Germline V CDR1 and CDR2: MNHNS, SASEGT. This CDR3 contains 15 residues. V shed 0 bases and J shed 4 bases, with 10 bases lying between them. CDR3 region: CASSEAGAPGNTIYF. As DNA, the CDR3 is TGTGCCAGCAGTGAAGCAGGGGCCCCGGGAAACACCATATATTTT.

This clonotype was picked up many times. Here the CDR3 DNA reads TGTGCCACCAGCCGGACTAGCGGATACAATGAGCAGTTCTTC. This sequence encodes CATSRTSGYNEQFF. This chain links TRBV15 with TRBJ2-1; TRBD2 aligns across 10 bases. V lost 5 bases to trimming and J lost 4 bases; unmatched junction nucleotides: 2. The CDR3 consists of 14 residues. Germline loops: CDR1 LNHNV, CDR2 YYDKDF (reference sequence).

This clonotype was seen at least ten times. The rearrangement links TRBV5-4 to TRBJ2-3, with D unclear. The V end lost 2 bases, the J end lost 2 bases, and 0 bases lay between the germline ends. Germline CDR1 and CDR2: SGHNT and YYREEE (reference sequence). CDR3 length equals 11 residues. The CDR3: CASSFTDTQYF. DNA of the CDR3: TGTGCCAGCAGCTTCACAGATACGCAGTATTTT. Full variable domain (remainder filled in from reference TRBV5-4 and TRBJ2-3): ETGVTQSPTHLIKTRGQQVTLRCSSQSGHNTVSWYQQALGQGPQFIFQYYREEENGRGNFPPRFSGLQFPNYSSELNVNALELDDSALYLCASSFTDTQYFGPGTRLTVL.

This clonotype was seen ten or more times. The chain links TRBV29-1 to TRBJ2-1; the D gene is possibly TRBD2 (7 bases). The CDR3 has 14 amino acids. Trimming shortened V by 4 bases and J by 0 bases, and 10 bases separated the two germline ends. From germline, CDR1 is SQVTM and CDR2 ANQGSEA. This CDR3 reads CSVGAGASYNEQFF. The CDR3 DNA is TGCAGCGTTGGGGCGGGGGCCTCCTACAATGAGCAGTTCTTC.

As concerns this clonotype: This may be a read error: a much more frequent sequence differs by one nucleotide. The CDR3 spells CAAQRQYNEQFF. The CDR3 DNA follows: TGTGCCGCCCAGCGACAGTACAATGAGCAGTTCTTC. V gene TRBV6-6 combines with J gene TRBJ2-1; the D gene is possibly TRBD1 (5 bases). The CDR3 loop spans 12 amino acids. Trimming removed 11 bases at V and 4 bases at J, with 12 bases between. Germline V CDR1 and CDR2: MNHNY, SVGAGI (reference sequence).

The sample holds many counts of this clonotype. The chain is built from TRBV7-9 and TRBJ2-7; the D gene is possibly TRBD1 (6 bases). The germline V gene encodes CDR1 SEHNR and CDR2 FQNEAQ (reference sequence). Trimming took off 4 bases at V and 2 bases at J, with 9 bases between the two ends. This CDR3 spans 13 amino acids. CDR3 nucleotides: TGTGCCAGCAGCTCCACAGGGACCTACGAGCAGTACTTC. Translating it yields CASSSTGTYEQYF. Supplemented by reference TRBV7-9 and TRBJ2-7, the full variable domain reads DTGVSQNPRHKITKRGQNVTFRCDPISEHNRLYWYRQTLGQGPEFLTYFQNEAQLEKSRLLSDRFSAERPKGSFSTLEIQRTEQGDSAMYLCASSSTGTYEQYFGPGTRLTVT.

In its sample, this clonotype was seen many times. This sequence joins TRBV5-4 and TRBJ2-7; TRBD1 aligns across 7 bases. The CDR3 runs 14 residues. Germline CDR1 is SGHNT and CDR2 is YYREEE (reference sequence). V lost 5 bases to trimming and J lost 6 bases; unmatched junction nucleotides: 11. CDR3 protein: CASSFPQGEGEQYF. For the CDR3, the DNA is TGTGCCAGCAGTTTCCCTCAGGGGGAAGGCGAGCAGTACTTC.

This clonotype was seen repeatedly, ten times or more. The J gene is TRBJ2-1, the V gene TRBV5-5; D ambiguous. Germline V gives CDR1 SGHKS, CDR2 YYEKEE (reference sequence). The CDR3 runs to 12 residues. The ends were cut back, 5 bases at V and 7 bases at J, with 10 bases in the middle. CDR3 loop: CASRGLGNEQFF. The CDR3 nucleotides are TGTGCCAGCAGGGGGTTGGGAAATGAGCAGTTCTTC.

This clonotype was recorded at least ten times. This chain uses TRBV29-1 with TRBJ2-6; 7 nucleotides line up with TRBD2. Germline V gives CDR1 SQVTM, CDR2 ANQGSEA. V lost 7 bases to trimming and J lost 0 bases; unmatched junction nucleotides: 9. This CDR3 spans 16 amino acids. CDR3 protein: CSAEAGTDSGANVLTF. The CDR3 coding sequence is TGCAGCGCCGAAGCGGGAACCGACTCTGGGGCCAACGTCCTGACTTTC.

A word on this clonotype: A much more abundant neighbour one base away suggests this may be a read error. The chain couples TRBV27 to TRBJ1-2; 11 positions agree with TRBD1. This CDR3 contains 15 residues. CDR1 MNHEY and CDR2 SMNVEV come from the germline V gene (reference sequence). J was trimmed by 8 bases and V by 5 bases; bases with no gene match: 10. The CDR3 nucleotides are TGTGCCAGCAGTCCCGACAGGGGACAGGGGGGAGGCTACACCTTC. Translating it yields CASSPDRGQGGGYTF.

In DNA form, the CDR3 reads TGCAGTGCTTGGGACAGGGTGTCCACTGAAGCTTTCTTT. Protein sequence: CSAWDRVSTEAFF. V and J are TRBV20-1 and TRBJ1-1, with 9 bases matching TRBD1. The CDR3 has 13 residues. Germline V lookup: CDR1 DFQATT, CDR2 SNEGSKA (reference sequence). V shed 5 bases, J shed 4 bases, and the junction held 5 bases outside the gene matches.

This chain links TRBV6-7 with TRBJ2-2; perhaps TRBD1 as D (5 bases). TRBV6-7 is marked as an open reading frame, function uncertain. V lost 4 bases, J lost 1 base, and 13 bases lay in between. The CDR3 covers 16 residues. CDR3 protein: CASSSFRALNTGELFF. The CDR3 coding sequence is TGTGCCAGCAGTTCGTTCAGGGCTTTGAACACCGGGGAGCTGTTTTTT.